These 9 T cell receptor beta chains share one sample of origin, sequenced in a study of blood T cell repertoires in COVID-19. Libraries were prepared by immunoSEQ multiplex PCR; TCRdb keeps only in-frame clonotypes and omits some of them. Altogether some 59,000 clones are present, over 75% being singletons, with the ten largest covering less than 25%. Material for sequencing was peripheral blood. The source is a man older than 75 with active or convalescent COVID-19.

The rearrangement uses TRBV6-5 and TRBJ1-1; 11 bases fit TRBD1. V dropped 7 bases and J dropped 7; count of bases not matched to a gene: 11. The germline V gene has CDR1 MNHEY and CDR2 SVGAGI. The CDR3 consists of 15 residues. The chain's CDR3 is CASNPWTGGYGEAFF. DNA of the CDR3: TGTGCCAGCAATCCTTGGACAGGGGGCTATGGTGAAGCTTTCTTT.

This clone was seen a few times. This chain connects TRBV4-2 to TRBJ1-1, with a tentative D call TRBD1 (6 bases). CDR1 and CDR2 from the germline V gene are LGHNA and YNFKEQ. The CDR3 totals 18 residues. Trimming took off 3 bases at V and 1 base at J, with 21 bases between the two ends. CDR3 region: CASSHTRTGHSRNTEAFF. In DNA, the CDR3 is TGTGCCAGCAGCCACACCCGGACGGGACATTCGAGGAACACTGAAGCTTTCTTT.

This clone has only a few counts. Here the CDR3 reads CASSPERGRDSPLHF. The CDR3 DNA follows: TGTGCCAGCTCACCAGAGCGGGGGCGGGATTCACCCCTCCACTTT. This chain connects TRBV18 to TRBJ1-6; D possibly corresponds to TRBD1 (6 bases). The CDR3 loop spans 15 amino acids. Germline V gives CDR1 KGHSH, CDR2 LQKENI. V was cut by 2 bases and J by 8 bases, with 13 bases left in between. Complete variable domain (other parts from reference TRBV18 and TRBJ1-6): NAGVMQNPRHLVRRRGQEARLRCSPMKGHSHVYWYRQLPEEGLKFMVYLQKENIIDESGMPKERFSAEFPKEGPSILRIQQVVRGDSAAYFCASSPERGRDSPLHFGNGTRLTVT.

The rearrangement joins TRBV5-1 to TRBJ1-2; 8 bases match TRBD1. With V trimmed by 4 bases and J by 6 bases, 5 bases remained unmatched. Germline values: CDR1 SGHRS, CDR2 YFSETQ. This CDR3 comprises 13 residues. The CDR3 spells CASSPDRVDGYTF. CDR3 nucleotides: TGCGCCAGCAGCCCGGACAGGGTAGATGGCTACACCTTC.

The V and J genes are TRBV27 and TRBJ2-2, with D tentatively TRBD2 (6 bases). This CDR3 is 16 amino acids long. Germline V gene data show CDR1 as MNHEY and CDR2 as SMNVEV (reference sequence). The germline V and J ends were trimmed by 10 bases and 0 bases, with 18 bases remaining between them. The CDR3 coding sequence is TGTGCCACCACACCTACCCGGGGGTCGAACACCGGGGAGCTGTTTTTT. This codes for CATTPTRGSNTGELFF.

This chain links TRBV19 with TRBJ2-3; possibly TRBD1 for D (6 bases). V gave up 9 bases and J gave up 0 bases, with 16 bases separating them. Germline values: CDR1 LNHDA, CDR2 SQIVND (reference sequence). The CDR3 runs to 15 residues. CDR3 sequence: CARVGEQGSTDTQYF. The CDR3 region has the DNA TGTGCCAGAGTAGGGGAACAGGGAAGCACAGATACGCAGTATTTT.

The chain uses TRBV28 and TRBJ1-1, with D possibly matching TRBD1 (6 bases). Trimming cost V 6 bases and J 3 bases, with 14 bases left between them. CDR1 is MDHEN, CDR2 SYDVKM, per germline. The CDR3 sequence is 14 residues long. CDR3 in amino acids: CASSRRGADTEAFF. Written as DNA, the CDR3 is TGTGCCAGCAGCCGACGGGGGGCGGACACTGAAGCTTTCTTT. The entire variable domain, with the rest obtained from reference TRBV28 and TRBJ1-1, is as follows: DVKVTQSSRYLVKRTGEKVFLECVQDMDHENMFWYRQDPGLGLRLIYFSYDVKMKEKGDIPEGYSVSREKKERFSLILESASTNQTSMYLCASSRRGADTEAFFGQGTRLTVV.

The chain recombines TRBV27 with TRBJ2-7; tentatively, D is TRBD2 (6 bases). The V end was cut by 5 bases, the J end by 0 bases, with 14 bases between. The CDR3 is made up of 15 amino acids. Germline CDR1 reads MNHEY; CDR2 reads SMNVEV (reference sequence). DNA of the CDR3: TGTGCCAGCAGTCCTCCAGGACTACGCTCCTACGAGCAGTACTTC. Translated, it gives CASSPPGLRSYEQYF.

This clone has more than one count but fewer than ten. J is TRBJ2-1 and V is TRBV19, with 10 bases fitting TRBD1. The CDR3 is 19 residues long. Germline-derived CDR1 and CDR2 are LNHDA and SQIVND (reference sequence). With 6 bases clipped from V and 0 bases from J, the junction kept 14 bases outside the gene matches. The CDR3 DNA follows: TGTGCCAGTAGAACCACCGGGACAGGGGTGGGAATCTCCTACAATGAGCAGTTCTTC. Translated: CASRTTGTGVGISYNEQFF.